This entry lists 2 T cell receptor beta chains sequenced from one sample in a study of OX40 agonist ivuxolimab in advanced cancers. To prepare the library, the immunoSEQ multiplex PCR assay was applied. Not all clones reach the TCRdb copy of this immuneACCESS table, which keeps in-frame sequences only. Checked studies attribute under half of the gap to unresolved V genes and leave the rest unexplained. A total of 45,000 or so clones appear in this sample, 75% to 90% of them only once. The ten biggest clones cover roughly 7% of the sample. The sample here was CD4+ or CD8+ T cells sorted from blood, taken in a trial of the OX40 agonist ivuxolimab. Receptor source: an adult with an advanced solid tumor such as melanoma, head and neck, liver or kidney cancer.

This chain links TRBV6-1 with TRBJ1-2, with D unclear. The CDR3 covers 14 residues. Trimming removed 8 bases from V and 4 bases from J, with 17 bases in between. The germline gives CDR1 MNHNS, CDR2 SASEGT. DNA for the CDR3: TGTGCCAGCTATGTCTTCGGAGGATCCTATGGCTACACCTTC. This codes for CASYVFGGSYGYTF.

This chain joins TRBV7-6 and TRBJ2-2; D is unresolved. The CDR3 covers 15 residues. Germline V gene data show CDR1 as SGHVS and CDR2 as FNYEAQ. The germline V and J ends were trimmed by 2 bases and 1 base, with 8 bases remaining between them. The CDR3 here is CASSLSALNTGELFF. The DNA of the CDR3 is TGTGCCAGCAGCTTATCCGCCCTGAACACCGGGGAGCTGTTTTTT. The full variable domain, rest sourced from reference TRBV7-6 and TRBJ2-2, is GAGVSQSPRYKVTKRGQDVALRCDPISGHVSLYWYRQALGQGPEFLTYFNYEAQQDKSGLPNDRFSAERPEGSISTLTIQRTEQRDSAMYRCASSLSALNTGELFFGEGSRLTVL.